This entry lists 21 T cell receptor beta chains sequenced from one sample in a study of T cells after yellow fever vaccination. TCRdb re-called the 5' RACE reads with MiXCR, one entry per CDR3 protein. The repertoire consists of about 240,000 distinct CDR3 sequences, with less than 8.5% occurring once and the leading ten covering more than 0.8%. The specimen was CD4+ T cells sorted from PBMCs, collected 15 days after the yellow fever booster vaccination. The source is a man aged 30-40 years who received the YFV17D yellow fever vaccine.

There are many counts of this clonotype. V gene TRBV12-3 or TRBV12-4 combines with J gene TRBJ2-1, with TRBD2 matching over 8 bases. The CDR3 length is 15 residues. The J segment lost 0 bases and the V segment lost 6 bases, leaving 4 bases of the junction unmatched. The DNA of the CDR3 is TGTGCCAGCAGAGCAACTAGCGGCTCCTACAATGAGCAGTTCTTC. Its protein product is CASRATSGSYNEQFF.

The chain couples TRBV29-1 to TRBJ1-1; D call uncertain. With 4 bases removed from V and 6 bases from J, the gap between germline ends came to 6 bases. The CDR3 spans 10 residues. Looked up from germline, CDR1 is SQVTM and CDR2 is ANQGSEA. In DNA form, the CDR3 reads TGCAGCGTTGGGACGGCTGAAGCTTTCTTT. This sequence encodes CSVGTAEAFF.

J is TRBJ2-7 and V is TRBV5-1; 9 bases are a match to TRBD2. CDR1 is SGHRS, CDR2 YFSETQ, per germline. The CDR3 consists of 15 residues. With V trimmed by 3 bases and J by 7 bases, 11 bases remained unmatched. The CDR3 coding sequence is TGCGCCAGCAGCTCGGGTGTAGCGGGAGCGGAAGAGCAGTACTTC. Amino acids: CASSSGVAGAEEQYF.

V gene TRBV6-5 combines with J gene TRBJ2-3; the match to TRBD2 covers 11 bases. The germline gives CDR1 MNHEY, CDR2 SVGAGI. V lost 2 bases and J lost 4; bases outside the gene matches: 8. This CDR3 is 17 amino acids long. CDR3 DNA: TGTGCCAGCAGTTACGATACTAGCGGGAGTACAGCAGATACGCAGTATTTT. This codes for CASSYDTSGSTADTQYF.

V usage is TRBV29-1 and J usage is TRBJ1-2, with 10 positions matching TRBD1. This CDR3 is 13 amino acids long. CDR1 SQVTM and CDR2 ANQGSEA come from the germline V gene. V was pared by 7 bases and J by 6 bases, with 8 bases of the junction left unmatched. CDR3 region: CSASDGTGDGYTF. The CDR3 DNA follows: TGCAGCGCTAGTGACGGGACAGGGGATGGCTACACCTTC.

V and J are TRBV6-5 and TRBJ1-1; D unclear. This CDR3 has 13 residues. Germline CDR1 is MNHEY and CDR2 is SVGAGI. V gave up 2 bases and J gave up 1 base, with 5 bases separating them. CDR3 sequence (DNA): TGTGCCAGCAGTTACCTCTCGAACACTGAAGCTTTCTTT. Its protein is CASSYLSNTEAFF.

This clonotype appeared a few times. This rearrangement joins TRBV7-2 to TRBJ2-1; TRBD2 aligns across 11 bases. This CDR3 has 18 residues. Looked up from germline, CDR1 is SGHTA and CDR2 is FQGNSA. With V trimmed by 0 bases and J by 4 bases, 8 bases remained unmatched. The DNA for the CDR3 is TGTGCCAGCAGCTTAGCTGTTGTGGGGACTAGCGGATACAATGAGCAGTTCTTC. Its protein is CASSLAVVGTSGYNEQFF.

The rearrangement uses TRBV12-3 or TRBV12-4 and TRBJ2-7, with TRBD1 matching over 11 bases. The CDR3 runs 14 residues. Losses at the gene ends were 6 bases for V and 6 bases for J; bases not matched to a gene: 7. As DNA, the CDR3 is TGTGCCAGCAGGGGGACAGGGGGGCGTTCCGAGCAGTACTTC. Protein: CASRGTGGRSEQYF.

CDR3 nucleotides: TGTGCCAGCAGGCGGGACAGGGGGGTCGTGAACACTGAAGCTTTCTTT. This sequence encodes CASRRDRGVVNTEAFF. V and J are TRBV5-6 and TRBJ1-1; 11 bases match TRBD1. The length of the CDR3 is 16 residues. Germline loops: CDR1 SGHDT, CDR2 YYEEEE. V gave up 5 bases and J gave up 0 bases; unmatched junction bases: 6.

A few counts support this clonotype. The chain has TRBV5-1 and TRBJ2-3; D uncertain. The ends were cut back, 3 bases at V and 4 bases at J, with 18 bases in the middle. Germline CDR1 is SGHRS and CDR2 is YFSETQ. The CDR3 covers 16 residues. CDR3: CASSSSGSPRSDTQYF. The CDR3 region has the DNA TGCGCCAGCAGCTCTTCCGGGTCCCCTCGATCAGATACGCAGTATTTT.

This chain links TRBV5-1 with TRBJ2-1; TRBD2 matches at 10 bases. Unmatched junction bases numbered 9, after V lost 6 bases and J lost 6 bases. Germline CDR1 and CDR2: SGHRS and YFSETQ. CDR3 length equals 15 residues. Written as DNA, the CDR3 is TGCGCCAGCACAACCGGGACTAGCGTAGTCAATGAGCAGTTCTTC. The encoded protein is CASTTGTSVVNEQFF. Together with reference TRBV5-1 and TRBJ2-1, the CDR3 gives the full variable domain: KAGVTQTPRYLIKTRGQQVTLSCSPISGHRSVSWYQQTPGQGLQFLFEYFSETQRNKGNFPGRFSGRQFSNSRSEMNVSTLELGDSALYLCASTTGTSVVNEQFFGPGTRLTVL.

This clonotype was counted only a few times. The chain is built from TRBV7-2 and TRBJ2-3; D unclear. Germline CDR1 is SGHTA and CDR2 is FQGNSA. Trimming removed 1 base from V and 1 base from J, with 12 bases in between. The CDR3 sequence is 16 residues long. The DNA of the CDR3 is TGTGCCAGCAGCTTAGGGGCCCGACCTGGCACAGATACGCAGTATTTT. Translating it yields CASSLGARPGTDTQYF.

This clonotype occurred a few times. The V gene is TRBV7-2, the J gene TRBJ2-1; 11 nucleotides match TRBD2. This CDR3 spans 15 amino acids. Trimming removed 3 bases from V and 9 bases from J; junction bases left unmatched: 7. CDR1 SGHTA and CDR2 FQGNSA come from the germline V gene. The DNA of the CDR3 is TGTGCCAGCAGCTTGACTAGCGGGGCCGGTGGTGAGCAGTTCTTC. It specifies CASSLTSGAGGEQFF.

This clonotype was seen ten or more times. The J gene is TRBJ2-7, the V gene TRBV5-4, with TRBD2 matching over 11 bases. Germline CDR1 and CDR2: SGHNT and YYREEE (reference sequence). The CDR3 is 14 amino acids. V shed 5 bases, J shed 0 bases, and the junction held 1 base outside the gene matches. The CDR3 here is CASRTSGNSYEQYF. The CDR3 DNA is TGTGCCAGCAGGACTAGCGGGAACTCCTACGAGCAGTACTTC.

The CDR3 loop reads CASSLDWGRRDTQYF. In nucleotides, the CDR3 is TGTGCCAGCAGCTTAGATTGGGGGCGCCGAGATACGCAGTATTTT. The V call is TRBV11-3, the J call TRBJ2-3; possibly TRBD1 for D (6 bases). Germline values: CDR1 SGHNT, CDR2 YENEEA. Trimming shortened V by 0 bases and J by 5 bases, and 12 bases separated the two germline ends. The CDR3 loop spans 15 amino acids.

This clonotype has a handful of counts. The rearrangement links TRBV7-2 to TRBJ2-5, with a possible D match to TRBD2 (5 bases). The CDR3 has 15 amino acids. Looked up from germline, CDR1 is SGHTA and CDR2 is FQGNSA. With 4 bases removed from V and 1 base from J, the gap between germline ends came to 13 bases. CDR3 loop: CASSSGLGSQETQYF. In DNA, the CDR3 is TGTGCCAGCAGCTCAGGACTGGGCAGCCAAGAGACCCAGTACTTC.

There are many counts of this clonotype. CDR3 region: CASSPTTGAVETQYF. CDR3 nucleotide sequence: TGTGCCAGCAGCCCTACGACAGGGGCGGTGGAGACCCAGTACTTC. The chain employs TRBV12-3 or TRBV12-4 and TRBJ2-5; TRBD1 matches at 8 bases. The CDR3 covers 15 residues. V lost 6 bases and J lost 5; bases outside the gene matches: 11.

This clonotype showed up many times. The chain has TRBV2 and TRBJ2-2; D gene ambiguous. V dropped 3 bases and J dropped 1 base, with 6 bases sitting between them. The germline gives CDR1 SNHLY, CDR2 FYNNEI. The CDR3 covers 14 residues. In DNA form, the CDR3 reads TGTGCCAGCAGTGACCCGGGGAACACCGGGGAGCTGTTTTTT. Protein sequence: CASSDPGNTGELFF.

This clonotype was recorded at least ten times. The V and J genes are TRBV7-2 and TRBJ2-3, with 11 bases aligning to TRBD2. V was clipped by 5 bases and J by 4 bases; unmatched bases: 5. Germline CDR1 is SGHTA and CDR2 is FQGNSA. CDR3 length: 15 amino acids. The DNA of the CDR3 is TGTGCCAGCAGCACCTTAGCGGGAGGGGCAGATACGCAGTATTTT. Translated, it gives CASSTLAGGADTQYF.

This clonotype came up many times. The CDR3 protein is CASSPGQGTYEQYF. The CDR3 DNA follows: TGTGCCAGCTCACCGGGACAGGGGACCTACGAGCAGTACTTC. The chain joins TRBV18 to TRBJ2-7; 10 positions agree with TRBD1. This CDR3 spans 14 amino acids. The V gene end was trimmed by 3 bases and the J gene end by 2 bases; junction bases not matched to a gene: 1. Germline CDR1 is KGHSH and CDR2 is LQKENI.

The V gene is TRBV7-9, the J gene TRBJ1-2, with D perhaps TRBD1 (5 bases). V was trimmed by 1 base and J by 2 bases, leaving 8 bases between them. Germline CDR1 SEHNR, CDR2 FQNEAQ (reference sequence). The CDR3 is made up of 14 amino acids. The CDR3 nucleotides are TGTGCCAGCAGCTTAGAGGGGCCCAACTATGGCTACACCTTC. Its translation: CASSLEGPNYGYTF.